The 3 T cell receptor beta chains given below trace back to one sample, sequenced in a study of blood T cell repertoires in COVID-19. Only in-frame clones appear in the TCRdb table, and some are missing; sequencing was by immunoSEQ multiplex PCR. Of around 200,000 clones listed, around 83% were seen once; the top ten hold 2.5% to 3.5%. The material sequenced was peripheral blood. The receptors were sampled from a man aged 50-59 years with active or convalescent COVID-19.

The rearrangement joins TRBV28 to TRBJ1-3; weak D call: TRBD1 (6 bases). The CDR3 is made up of 15 amino acids. Trimming took 8 bases from V and 4 from J, leaving 18 bases between them. In germline, CDR1 is MDHEN, CDR2 SYDVKM. As DNA, the CDR3 is TGTGCCAGCCAAACGTCCGGGGACATCGGAAACACCATATATTTT. Protein sequence: CASQTSGDIGNTIYF.

V and J are TRBV18 and TRBJ1-6; no definite D call. The CDR3 consists of 14 residues. Germline assignment: CDR1 KGHSH and CDR2 LQKENI. With 3 bases removed from V and 6 bases from J, the gap between germline ends came to 9 bases. The CDR3 sequence: CASSPEQLNSPLHF. In DNA form, the CDR3 reads TGTGCCAGCTCACCGGAACAGCTTAATTCACCCCTCCACTTT.

This clone was observed once. The sample has other DNA sequences that encode this CDR3 too. The V and J genes are TRBV7-8 and TRBJ1-2; 12 bases align to TRBD1. V trimming: 3 bases; J trimming: 2 bases; junction bases outside the gene matches: 1. CDR1 is SGHVS and CDR2 is FQNEAQ in the germline V gene. The CDR3 is 15 residues long. For the CDR3, the DNA is TGTGCCAGCAGCTTGGGACAGGGGGCGAACTATGGCTACACCTTC. Translation gives CASSLGQGANYGYTF.